Here is one TCR beta chain with its context. This clone was observed a single time. Its specific antigen is unknown. One base away there is no much larger clone; base qualities are not given. CDR1 SGHRS and CDR2 YFSETQ were looked up in the germline V gene. Measured from the cysteine to the phenylalanine, the CDR3 is 16 residues long. The only DNA kept is the CDR3, 48 bases in frame from the first base. V is shortened by 0 bases, J by 5 bases, and the region joining them spans 17 bases. This entry comes from a study of shared clonotypes between healthy human individuals (dated by TCRdb to 2019 to 2021). About the investigation overall: A few men and a couple of women, aged 18 to 49 years, made up the cohort. For each donor, CD4 naive and CD4 memory were each given three plates, CD8 naive was given two plates, and CD8 memory was given one plate. The study deeply sequenced blood TCR repertoires of five healthy adults to estimate repertoire size and the extent of clonotype sharing between individuals. Different laboratories and diverse techniques were used to prepare libraries and sequence TCR repertoires, to increase sequencing depth and limit assay-specific biases. Between about 0.94 and 8.9 billion PBMCs per donor were obtained by leukapheresis.

Donors were healthy HIV-negative adults with no recently reported acute infections or vaccinations. Every donor was a Caucasian adult residing in Nashville, Tennessee, USA. CD4+ T cells were enriched through magnetic negative selection, after which naive cells were positively selected on CD45RA and the remaining negative fraction served as the memory subset. After blood collection by leukapheresis, PBMCs were isolated using Ficoll-Histopaque density gradient centrifugation and then cryopreserved in the vapor phase of liquid nitrogen. Purity and quantity of every magnetically sorted T cell population were checked by analytical flow cytometry. Genomic DNA was isolated from every sorted fraction and measured by UV absorbance on a Nanodrop 2000c. General findings and caveats noted by the study authors: When several donors were compared, the shared fraction of clonotypes was about 5.4% for naive CD4, 3.5% for naive CD8, 2.3% for memory CD4, and 0.35% to 0.5% for memory CD8. Incomplete sequencing was indicated by rarefaction of sorted-subset datasets, despite the large sequencing depth. Clonotypes shared by all four sorted-subset donors showed higher generation probabilities than non-shared clonotypes. Pairwise subsampling indicated that sequencing depth was expected to affect the degree of clonotype sharing among donors. The genetic and exposure-history diversity represented was limited by the small number of donors. Sampling was limited to blood, and TCR repertoires in tissue likely differ from TCR repertoires in blood. Naive subsets generally had larger estimated clonotype richness than memory subsets did.

Using the deep immunoSEQ assay, TCR CDR3 regions were amplified from genomic DNA by multiplex PCR. Extracted genomic DNA from each cell subset was spread evenly across all wells of several immunoSEQ 96-well plates, with each plate serving as a replicate. For sorted subsets, each replicate PCR was loaded with around 220 ng genomic DNA, equivalent to 25,000 to 35,000 T cell genomes. Purified libraries were measured with a Qubit 3.0 fluorometer, size-checked on a Bioanalyzer 2100, and measured again with the KAPA Library Quantification kit. A separate single-read 150-cycle Illumina NextSeq 550 flow cell was used to sequence each immunoSEQ 96-well plate. The authors' pipeline ran thus. Because only junctional sequences without quality scores were contained in the immunoSEQ output, filtering matching that applied to full-length reads could not be performed. Sequences were annotated with PyIR, a Python wrapper for IgBLAST v1.9, and V/J genes and CDR3 were assigned using IMGT germline references. Reads with weak V/J assignments (E-value above 1e-6), missing CDR3, stop codons, out-of-frame junctions, or ambiguous translated residues were removed. V3J clonotypes were defined as sequences sharing an identical inferred V gene, J gene, and CDR3 amino acid sequence. Percentage overlap between repertoires was calculated by dividing the number of shared unique clonotypes by the size of the smaller repertoire. Richness of each repertoire was evaluated using RTK rarefaction, the Chao1 estimator, and Recon v2.1 estimates of unobserved clonotypes. OLGA was used to compute generation probabilities for all TCRbeta clonotypes that the gDNA method yielded from a handful of donors. The source is immuneACCESS, and TCRdb retained only in-frame sequences with V and J called. Part of the clones is not carried over; for the studies checked, unresolved V genes explain less than half of this, and the remainder is unexplained. V and J calls plus clone size are reproduced from that table; the DNA served to infer D and trimming. Here the sample has 2 million to 3 million clones; 93% occur a single time. 0.36% of the sample goes to the ten largest clones.

This receptor was obtained from a man aged 18 to 29 in good health. Some clones in this sample may be carry-over from other donors' samples. Sample: naive CD4+ T cells from PBMCs. Read against the paper, the sample's cell subset or site label means: CD45RA+ positively selected. The chain was built from TRBV5-1 and TRBJ1-1; perhaps TRBD1 is the D gene, with 6 bases matching. The CDR3: CASSLALGGRGTEAFF. The base sequence is TGCGCCAGCAGCTTGGCCCTAGGGGGGCGCGGAACTGAAGCTTTCTTT. The variable domain in full, with residues beyond the CDR3 obtained from the reference TRBV5-1 and TRBJ1-1 genes, is KAGVTQTPRYLIKTRGQQVTLSCSPISGHRSVSWYQQTPGQGLQFLFEYFSETQRNKGNFPGRFSGRQFSNSRSEMNVSTLELGDSALYLCASSLALGGRGTEAFFGQGTRLTVV.